This T cell receptor beta chain was captured in a study of CD8 T cells in Susac syndrome (dated by TCRdb to between 2018 and 2021). For the study in its entirety: Repertoire sequencing was used to test whether CD8+ T cell activation and differentiation in Susac syndrome was antigen driven. CD8+ T cell repertoire clonality was compared between 12 healthy donors, around 14 Susac syndrome patients and 15 or so multiple sclerosis patients.

High-throughput TCR beta sequencing profiled peripheral blood CD8+ and CD4+ T cells from healthy donors, Susac syndrome patients and multiple sclerosis patients. The healthy donors served as controls matched for age and sex. Bulk CD8+ and CD4+ T cells were purified magnetically by negative isolation, whereas CD8+ TEMRA cells were enriched by FACS. Blood was drawn into EDTA tubes, processed within 24 hours, and PBMCs were isolated by density gradient centrifugation. PBMCs intended for TCR sequencing were frozen in liquid nitrogen and were later thawed in a 37 degrees C water bath. The sorted or isolated CD4+, CD8+ and CD8+ TEMRA cells had a purity of 90% or higher. The germline V gene supplies CDR1 MNHEY and CDR2 SVGAGI. Relative to germline, V is 0 bases shorter and J is 3 bases shorter, with 17 bases between their ends. The CDR3 holds 17 amino acids from the cysteine to the phenylalanine. Only the CDR3 part of the read is kept: 51 bases, read in frame from the first base.

RNA was extracted using the RNeasy kit, and roughly 0.5 to 1 microgram was reverse transcribed with random hexamers. The immunoSEQ multiplex PCR assay, which covers 54 Vbeta and 13 Jbeta segments, was used to amplify TCR beta CDR3 regions. To correct PCR amplification bias, a synthetic template baseline was used for both primer optimization and computational correction. Per the source publication's procedure: Reads were assigned to V, D and J genes according to IMGT and analyzed in immunoSEQ Analyzer, with only productive sequences retained. To calculate clonality, Shannon entropy was normalized by log2 of the number of productive unique sequences and then subtracted from one. For each patient and control, public and private clones were evaluated within the 100 most prevalent clones. A clone was defined as Susac-specific if it was absent from the healthy and MS cohorts, from more than 850 published viral clones and from other ImmuneACCESS disease sequences. TCRdb reworked the public reads: Q25 trimming with fastp, MiXCR clone assembly, productive beta chains retained. Duplicate CDR3 protein sequences are folded into a single record with the most common DNA and genes. These V and J calls are TCRdb output, not the study's own analysis. The sample table contains 80,000 or so distinct CDR3 sequences; only one count was recorded for over 90% of them. The ten largest clones take up 0.26% of the sample.

Notes on this clonotype: It lacks a known antigen. There are no base qualities to consult, and no much larger clone falls within one base.

Here is what the overall study found, with its caveats: The number of individuals in the TCR sequencing and HLA analysis was acknowledged as relatively small.

The source material was CD8+ T cells from PBMCs. This sequence was found in a human donor in good health. Rearrangement joined TRBV6-5 to TRBJ1-2; there is no confident call for the D gene. The nucleotides read TGTGCCAGCAGTTACTCGATGGAGGGCCAACCCCACTATGGCTACACCTTC. Translated, this gives CASSYSMEGQPHYGYTF.